This T cell receptor (beta chain) was retrieved from a study of cytomegalovirus exposure and HLA in healthy donors. This CDR3 comprises 16 residues. CDR1 is SGHNT, CDR2 YYREEE, per germline (reference sequence). J gave up 0 bases and V 6 bases, and 7 bases lay outside the gene matches. The table lists this clone with a few counts. 13 Jbeta primers and 60 Vbeta primers were used for the PCR. Libraries were prepared by immunoSEQ multiplex PCR; TCRdb keeps only in-frame clonotypes and omits some of them. Found here are roughly 120,000 clones, 77% of them singletons; the top ten hold roughly 4%. This clonotype was obtained from a human donor in good health. Sequencing was done on a sample of PBMCs. The chain carries TRBV5-4 and TRBJ2-1, with 9 bases aligning to TRBD2. CDR3 DNA: TGTGCCAGCAAGATTAGCGGGAGCAGCTCCTACAATGAGCAGTTCTTC. Translated: CASKISGSSSYNEQFF.